The rows below give T cell receptor beta chains drawn from one sample of a study of T cell responses to AZD1222 COVID-19 vaccine. Libraries were prepared by immunoSEQ multiplex PCR; TCRdb keeps only in-frame clonotypes and omits some of them. The sample lists under 200,000 clones; 92% were seen once. The material was peripheral blood, obtained 28 days after the second AZD1222 dose. The receptors originated from an adult who received the AZD1222 COVID-19 vaccine. Both conserved end residues are part of each CDR3. D genes are given only for firm matches. Expanded clones are given a class, and other clones once, few, many or no size at all.

d_call,j_call,v_call,clone_size,cdr3_aa,cdr3_nt
.,TRBJ2-7,TRBV9,.,CASSVDEVRVYEQYF,TGTGCCAGCAGCGTAGACGAGGTGCGGGTATACGAGCAGTACTTC
.,TRBJ1-1,TRBV7-9,.,CASTYERQFSLNTEAFF,TGTGCCAGCACATATGAAAGGCAATTTTCCCTGAACACTGAAGCTTTCTTT
.,TRBJ2-7,TRBV10-3,.,CAISEVQGFSSYEQYF,TGTGCCATCAGTGAGGTGCAAGGGTTTAGCTCCTACGAGCAGTACTTC
.,TRBJ2-7,TRBV13,.,CASSFSRGGTPYEQYF,TGTGCCAGCAGCTTCAGTCGGGGAGGGACACCCTACGAGCAGTACTTC
TRBD2,TRBJ2-1,TRBV6-4,.,CASTTSGMASYNEQFF,TGTGCCAGCACTACTAGCGGGATGGCCTCCTACAATGAGCAGTTCTTC
.,TRBJ1-2,TRBV7-9,.,CASSSSGSQDYGYTF,TGTGCCAGCAGCTCCTCAGGGAGCCAGGACTATGGCTACACCTTC
TRBD1,TRBJ1-2,TRBV10-1,.,CASSPGTVPNYGYTF,TGCGCCAGCAGTCCCGGGACAGTTCCTAACTATGGCTACACCTTC
TRBD2,TRBJ2-2,TRBV3-1/TRBV3-2,once,CASSHWRGGNTGELFF,TGTGCCAGCAGCCATTGGCGGGGGGGAAACACCGGGGAGCTGTTTTTT
.,TRBJ2-7,TRBV6-5,.,CASTPPGADEQYF,TGTGCCAGCACCCCCCCGGGGGCCGACGAGCAGTACTTC
.,TRBJ1-1,TRBV7-9,.,CASSLGSPGTFF,TGTGCCAGCAGCTTGGGGAGTCCGGGAACTTTCTTT
TRBD2,TRBJ2-2,TRBV19,.,CASSGQRGLAGPTGELFF,TGTGCCAGTAGTGGTCAAAGGGGACTAGCGGGACCCACCGGGGAGCTGTTTTTT
.,TRBJ1-1,TRBV25-1,once,CASSDRQAEAFF,TGTGCCAGCAGTGATAGACAGGCTGAAGCTTTCTTT
.,TRBJ2-7,TRBV3-1/TRBV3-2,.,CASSPRGGLEEQYF,TGTGCCAGCAGCCCCAGGGGGGGGCTGGAGGAGCAGTACTTC
TRBD1,TRBJ1-4,TRBV7-9,.,CASTQGGQGEKLFF,TGTGCCAGCACCCAAGGGGGCCAGGGGGAAAAACTGTTTTTT
TRBD1,TRBJ1-1,TRBV6-4,once,CASSRGQGADTEAFF,TGTGCCAGCAGTCGCGGGCAGGGGGCGGACACTGAAGCTTTCTTT
.,TRBJ2-7,TRBV6-5,.,CASSYGRLAYEQYF,TGTGCCAGCAGTTACGGACGATTAGCCTACGAGCAGTACTTC
TRBD1,TRBJ1-1,TRBV5-1,.,CASSFLPGQGGNTEAFF,TGCGCCAGCAGCTTCCTTCCGGGACAGGGGGGGAACACTGAAGCTTTCTTT
.,TRBJ2-5,TRBV30,.,CAWRIGGKTQYF,TGTGCCTGGAGAATCGGAGGGAAGACCCAGTACTTC
.,TRBJ2-1,TRBV30,.,CAWSEGGSEQFF,TGTGCCTGGAGCGAGGGGGGGAGTGAGCAGTTCTTC
.,TRBJ1-2,TRBV5-6,.,CASQKGGFGYTF,TGTGCCAGCCAAAAAGGGGGATTTGGCTACACCTTC
TRBD1,TRBJ2-7,TRBV6-6,.,CASSPGQGQQYF,TGTGCCAGCAGTCCCGGACAGGGACAGCAGTACTTC
.,TRBJ1-1,TRBV2,.,CASRLRVENTEAFF,TGTGCCAGCAGACTCAGGGTTGAGAACACTGAAGCTTTCTTT
.,TRBJ2-1,TRBV5-1,.,CASSTTGPYNEQFF,TGCGCCAGCAGCACGACGGGACCCTACAATGAGCAGTTCTTC
.,TRBJ1-5,TRBV4-2,.,CASSQEAVETNQPQHF,TGTGCCAGCAGCCAAGAAGCGGTTGAGACAAATCAGCCCCAGCATTTT
.,TRBJ2-1,TRBV12-3/TRBV12-4,.,CASSMNERGEQFF,TGTGCCAGCAGTATGAACGAGAGGGGTGAGCAGTTCTTC
TRBD1,TRBJ1-2,TRBV10-3,.,CAIGTGGGGYGYTF,TGTGCCATCGGTACAGGGGGAGGTGGCTATGGCTACACCTTC
TRBD1,TRBJ1-5,TRBV18,.,CASSPRDSSNQPQHF,TGTGCCAGCTCACCACGGGACAGTAGCAATCAGCCCCAGCATTTT
TRBD1,TRBJ1-1,TRBV19,.,CASSMGSGGQGGTEAFF,TGTGCCAGTAGTATGGGCTCAGGGGGGCAGGGTGGCACTGAAGCTTTCTTT
.,TRBJ2-5,TRBV10-3,.,CAIRGSTAREGGETQYF,TGTGCCATCAGAGGTTCAACGGCCAGGGAAGGTGGAGAGACCCAGTACTTC
.,TRBJ1-1,TRBV4-1,.,CASSQVPRNTEAFF,TGCGCCAGCAGCCAAGTTCCCAGAAACACTGAAGCTTTCTTT
.,TRBJ1-5,TRBV10-2,.,CASTEGGGSNQPQHF,TGCGCCAGCACTGAGGGGGGAGGGAGCAATCAGCCCCAGCATTTT
.,TRBJ1-6,TRBV5-8,.,CASSLVLLGNSPLHF,TGTGCCAGCAGCTTGGTCCTGCTTGGTAATTCACCCCTCCACTTT
.,TRBJ2-1,TRBV18,.,CASSPPVYNEQFF,TGTGCCAGCTCACCGCCGGTCTACAATGAGCAGTTCTTC
TRBD1,TRBJ1-6,TRBV7-3,few,CASSSTGGDNSPLHF,TGTGCCAGCAGTTCTACAGGGGGGGATAATTCACCCCTCCACTTT
TRBD2,TRBJ2-5,TRBV19,.,CASSISLAGAQETQYF,TGTGCCAGTAGTATCTCGCTAGCGGGGGCCCAAGAGACCCAGTACTTC
TRBD1,TRBJ1-5,TRBV28,.,CASSFRDRGYQPQHF,TGTGCCAGCAGTTTCAGGGACAGGGGATATCAGCCCCAGCATTTT
.,TRBJ2-1,TRBV11-3,.,CASSRDKGNEQFF,TGTGCCAGCAGCAGGGATAAAGGGAATGAGCAGTTCTTC
.,TRBJ2-7,TRBV10-1,.,CASSEGGIAYEQYF,TGCGCCAGCAGTGAGGGGGGGATCGCCTACGAGCAGTACTTC
.,TRBJ1-2,TRBV25-1,.,CATGGSYGYTF,TGTGCCACCGGCGGTTCCTATGGCTACACCTTC
.,TRBJ1-5,TRBV24-1,.,CATSDRGSNQPQHF,TGTGCCACCAGTGACCGGGGTAGCAATCAGCCCCAGCATTTT
TRBD2,TRBJ2-5,TRBV5-4,.,CASLAGAETQYF,TGTGCCAGCCTAGCGGGAGCGGAGACCCAGTACTTC
TRBD2,TRBJ2-1,TRBV27,.,CASSLLPAGVNHEQFF,TGTGCCAGCAGTTTATTACCAGCGGGGGTGAACCATGAGCAGTTCTTC
TRBD1,TRBJ1-4,TRBV11-2,once,CASSLSTGWNEKLFF,TGTGCCAGCAGCTTATCGACAGGGTGGAATGAAAAACTGTTTTTT
.,TRBJ1-1,TRBV18,.,CASSPGVNTEAFF,TGTGCCAGCTCACCTGGAGTGAACACTGAAGCTTTCTTT
.,TRBJ1-3,TRBV27,.,CASSFRGGNTIYF,TGTGCCAGCAGTTTCCGGGGCGGCAACACCATATATTTT